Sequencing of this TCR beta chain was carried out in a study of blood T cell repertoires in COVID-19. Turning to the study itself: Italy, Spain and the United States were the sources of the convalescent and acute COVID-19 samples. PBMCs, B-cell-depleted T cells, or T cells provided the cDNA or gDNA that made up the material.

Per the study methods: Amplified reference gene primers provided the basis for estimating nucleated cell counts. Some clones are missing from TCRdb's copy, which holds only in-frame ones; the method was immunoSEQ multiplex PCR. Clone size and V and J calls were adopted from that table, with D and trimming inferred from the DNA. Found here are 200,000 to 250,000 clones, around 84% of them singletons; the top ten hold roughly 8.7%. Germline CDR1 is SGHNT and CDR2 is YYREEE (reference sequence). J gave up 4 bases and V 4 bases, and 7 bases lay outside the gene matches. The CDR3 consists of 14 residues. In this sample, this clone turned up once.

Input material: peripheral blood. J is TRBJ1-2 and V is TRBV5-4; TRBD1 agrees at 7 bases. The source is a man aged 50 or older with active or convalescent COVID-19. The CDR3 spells CASSPGQASYGYTF. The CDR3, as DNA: TGTGCCAGCAGCCCTGGACAGGCATCCTATGGCTACACCTTC.